These 2 T cell receptor beta chains originate from one sample sequenced in a study of blood T cell repertoires in COVID-19. Using immunoSEQ multiplex PCR, the repertoire was profiled, and TCRdb retains in-frame clones only, with some absent. The sample lists 200,000 to 300,000 clones, roughly four fifths seen once, with 6.5% to 9% in the top ten. What was sequenced was peripheral blood. These receptors all come from a woman of 80 years or more with COVID-19, enrolled during active disease.

The chain employs TRBV5-1 and TRBJ1-2; a possible D gene is TRBD1 (6 bases). The germline gives CDR1 SGHRS, CDR2 YFSETQ. The CDR3 is 14 residues long. Between the trimmed V and J ends, which lost 4 bases and 4 bases, there was a span of 14 bases. The CDR3: CASSGGGGSYGYTF. The CDR3 DNA reads TGCGCCAGCAGCGGCGGGGGCGGAAGCTATGGCTACACCTTC.

This clone was seen more than once but under ten times. V usage is TRBV10-3 and J usage is TRBJ2-1; TRBD2 agrees at 15 bases. V gave up 6 bases and J gave up 9 bases; unmatched junction bases: 3. This CDR3 is built from 14 residues. The V gene's germline CDR1 is ENHRY and CDR2 SYGVKD. This CDR3 is CAIRGLAGGPEQFF. The CDR3 coding sequence is TGTGCCATCAGAGGACTAGCGGGAGGGCCTGAGCAGTTCTTC.